Below are 30 T cell receptor beta chains sequenced from a single sample in a study of blood T cell repertoires in COVID-19. Data came from immunoSEQ multiplex PCR; TCRdb stores just in-frame clones and leaves some out. In the table there are fewer than 350,000 clones, 89% of which are singletons. Sequenced material: PBMCs or T cells enriched from blood (not recorded which). These receptor sequences come from a woman aged 40 to 50 who had recovered from COVID-19.

This sequence joins TRBV7-2 and TRBJ2-5; 8 bases map to TRBD1. This CDR3 has 15 residues. V lost 6 bases to trimming and J lost 1 base; unmatched junction nucleotides: 7. Looked up from germline, CDR1 is SGHTA and CDR2 is FQGNSA. The DNA for the CDR3 is TGTGCCAGCAGGCCCGACAGGGGCCTCCAAGAGACCCAGTACTTC. Amino acids: CASRPDRGLQETQYF.

This clone was observed a single time. The chain has TRBV7-9 and TRBJ2-3, with D possibly being TRBD1 (6 bases). The germline V and J ends were trimmed by 5 bases and 6 bases, with 15 bases remaining between them. The germline gives CDR1 SEHNR, CDR2 FQNEAQ (reference sequence). This CDR3 comprises 14 residues. CDR3 residues: CASSVHTGKDTQYF. For the CDR3, the DNA is TGTGCCAGCAGCGTACACACAGGGAAGGATACGCAGTATTTT.

CDR3 in amino acids: CAWSKGDSNQPQHF. DNA for the CDR3: TGTGCCTGGAGTAAGGGAGATAGCAATCAGCCCCAGCATTTT. The chain links TRBV30 to TRBJ1-5; the D is unclear. Germline assignment: CDR1 GTSNPN and CDR2 SVGIG (reference sequence). The CDR3 is 14 residues long. Between the trimmed V and J ends, which lost 2 bases and 0 bases, there was a span of 8 bases. The full variable domain, with the rest looked up from reference TRBV30 and TRBJ1-5, is SQTIHQWPATLVQPVGSPLSLECTVEGTSNPNLYWYRQAAGRGLQLLFYSVGIGQISSEVPQNLSASRPQDRQFILSSKKLLLSDSGFYLCAWSKGDSNQPQHFGDGTRLSIL.

This clone is a singleton in its sample. The rearrangement joins TRBV11-3 to TRBJ1-1, with TRBD1 as a possible D gene (5 bases). Trimming cost V 3 bases and J 2 bases, with 10 bases left between them. The CDR3 extends over 14 amino acids. Germline CDR1 reads SGHNT; CDR2 reads YENEEA. The CDR3: CASSFFQGNTEAFF. CDR3 DNA sequence: TGTGCCAGCAGCTTTTTCCAGGGCAACACTGAAGCTTTCTTT.

The chain uses TRBV7-2 and TRBJ2-7; the D gene is possibly TRBD1 (5 bases). The V end was cut by 4 bases, the J end by 7 bases, with 17 bases between. The CDR3 is 14 amino acids. From germline, CDR1 is SGHTA and CDR2 FQGNSA. CDR3 residues: CASSSPTVAWEQYF. CDR3 sequence (DNA): TGTGCCAGCAGCTCCCCGACAGTGGCTTGGGAGCAGTACTTC.

The chain has TRBV28 and TRBJ2-2; 9 nucleotides line up with TRBD1. This CDR3 comprises 16 residues. Germline V gene data show CDR1 as MDHEN and CDR2 as SYDVKM. V dropped 6 bases and J dropped 1; count of bases not matched to a gene: 6. The CDR3 here is CASSPPGQGNTGELFF. In DNA form, the CDR3 reads TGTGCCAGCAGCCCCCCGGGACAGGGGAACACCGGGGAGCTGTTTTTT.

This sequence joins TRBV23-1 and TRBJ2-7, with no clear D. TRBV23-1 is placed among ORFs of uncertain function. Trimming took off 3 bases at V and 3 bases at J, with 9 bases between the two ends. The CDR3 is made up of 13 amino acids. CDR3 amino acids: CASSQGRNYEQYF. The CDR3 nucleotides read TGCGCCAGCAGTCAGGGCAGAAACTACGAGCAGTACTTC.

V is TRBV30 and J is TRBJ1-1; D is possibly TRBD1 (6 bases). The germline gives CDR1 GTSNPN, CDR2 SVGIG (reference sequence). Trimming shortened V by 5 bases and J by 4 bases, and 11 bases separated the two germline ends. CDR3 size: 12 residues. The CDR3 here is CAWDQGSTEAFF. DNA for the CDR3: TGTGCCTGGGATCAGGGGTCCACTGAAGCTTTCTTT.

The V and J genes are TRBV7-2 and TRBJ2-5; TRBD2 matches 10 bases. This CDR3 contains 17 residues. V trimming: 1 base; J trimming: 4 bases; junction bases outside the gene matches: 9. In germline, CDR1 is SGHTA, CDR2 FQGNSA. The CDR3 DNA sequence: TGTGCCAGCAGCTTAGGTTCTAGCGGGAGTGGTATAGAGACCCAGTACTTC. Its translation is CASSLGSSGSGIETQYF. Looking up the rest from reference TRBV7-2 and TRBJ2-5 gives the full variable domain: GAGVSQSPSNKVTEKGKDVELRCDPISGHTALYWYRQSLGQGLEFLIYFQGNSAPDKSGLPSDRFSAERTGGSVSTLTIQRTQQEDSAVYLCASSLGSSGSGIETQYFGPGTRLLVL.

This clone turned up a few times. The rearrangement uses TRBV6-5 and TRBJ2-7; D perhaps matches TRBD1 (5 bases). CDR1 and CDR2 (germline): MNHEY, SVGAGI. The CDR3 extends over 15 amino acids. V was pared by 5 bases and J by 1 base, with 15 bases between. The DNA of the CDR3 is TGTGCCAGCAGTAAGACAGCTACGCTATCCTACGAGCAGTACTTC. It is translated as CASSKTATLSYEQYF.

This chain links TRBV7-2 with TRBJ2-2; D is ambiguous. The CDR3 spans 14 residues. Germline V gene data show CDR1 as SGHTA and CDR2 as FQGNSA. Trimming took 3 bases from V and 4 from J, leaving 9 bases between them. CDR3 nucleotide sequence: TGTGCCAGCAGCTTTAAACAGACCACCGGGGAGCTGTTTTTT. Translation gives CASSFKQTTGELFF.

This clone is a singleton in its sample. The gene calls are TRBV13 and TRBJ2-3; D remains ambiguous. Germline-derived CDR1 and CDR2 are PRHDT and FYEKMQ (reference sequence). V dropped 0 bases and J dropped 5 bases, with 3 bases sitting between them. This CDR3 spans 12 amino acids. For the CDR3, the DNA is TGTGCCAGCAGCTTAGGTCGAGATACGCAGTATTTT. It translates to CASSLGRDTQYF.

The V call is TRBV7-3, the J call TRBJ2-1; possible D gene TRBD2, 5 bases. The germline V and J ends were trimmed by 1 base and 6 bases, with 13 bases remaining between them. Germline-derived CDR1 and CDR2 are SGHTA and FQGTGA. The CDR3 loop spans 15 amino acids. DNA of the CDR3: TGTGCCAGCAGCTTAATAGCGACGGGGAGCAATGAGCAGTTCTTC. Translating it yields CASSLIATGSNEQFF.

The chain recombines TRBV9 with TRBJ1-3; the D is unclear. Per germline, CDR1 SGDLS and CDR2 YYNGEE. The CDR3 is 13 amino acids. The ends were cut back, 0 bases at V and 2 bases at J, with 3 bases in the middle. The CDR3 DNA reads TGTGCCAGCAGCGTAGCTGCTGGAAACACCATATATTTT. It is translated as CASSVAAGNTIYF. Drawing the rest from reference TRBV9 and TRBJ1-3, the complete variable domain is DSGVTQTPKHLITATGQRVTLRCSPRSGDLSVYWYQQSLDQGLQFLIQYYNGEERAKGNILERFSAQQFPDLHSELNLSSLELGDSALYFCASSVAAGNTIYFGEGSWLTVV.

This chain connects TRBV7-9 to TRBJ1-2, with D possibly matching TRBD1 (5 bases). The V end lost 5 bases, the J end lost 4 bases, and 11 bases lay between the germline ends. Looked up from germline, CDR1 is SEHNR and CDR2 is FQNEAQ (reference sequence). This CDR3 region has 13 residues. The CDR3 coding sequence is TGTGCCAGCAGCCACAGACAGAGCTATGGCTACACCTTC. This codes for CASSHRQSYGYTF.

V gene TRBV18 combines with J gene TRBJ2-7; 10 nucleotides align to TRBD2. CDR3 length: 14 amino acids. Germline V lookup: CDR1 KGHSH, CDR2 LQKENI. The V segment lost 6 bases and the J segment 5 bases; nucleotides outside the gene matches: 7. The CDR3 loop reads CASSSSGRKDEQYF. The CDR3 coding sequence is TGTGCCAGCTCCTCTAGCGGGAGAAAGGACGAGCAGTACTTC.

The rearrangement links TRBV7-9 to TRBJ2-3; no firm D call. Trimming left V 5 bases short and J 3 bases short, with 6 bases between. From germline, CDR1 is SEHNR and CDR2 FQNEAQ (reference sequence). This CDR3 has 12 amino acids. The CDR3 protein is CASSRETDTQYF. The CDR3 DNA follows: TGTGCCAGCAGCCGCGAAACAGATACGCAGTATTTT.

V gene TRBV30 combines with J gene TRBJ2-6; D unresolved. Germline V lookup: CDR1 GTSNPN, CDR2 SVGIG (reference sequence). Deletions cut 4 bases from V and 1 base from J, with 14 bases between. This CDR3 comprises 16 residues. CDR3 amino acids: CAWKILDTSGANVLTF. CDR3 DNA sequence: TGTGCCTGGAAAATACTCGACACATCTGGGGCCAACGTCCTGACTTTC.

V is TRBV4-3 and J is TRBJ2-7, with 10 bases that match TRBD2. V dropped 2 bases and J dropped 6; count of bases not matched to a gene: 7. CDR3 length: 15 amino acids. Germline CDR1 is LGHNA and CDR2 is YSLEER. The CDR3 coding sequence is TGCGCCAGCAGCCAAACGCTAGCGGGGGCCCTCGAGCAGTACTTC. Protein sequence: CASSQTLAGALEQYF.

A single count supports this clone. V gene TRBV5-1 combines with J gene TRBJ1-1; D not certain. The V and J ends lost 1 base and 1 base respectively, with 11 bases between them. This CDR3 region has 15 residues. CDR1 and CDR2 (germline): SGHRS, YFSETQ. The DNA of the CDR3 is TGCGCCAGCAGCTTGCAGGTGGCAGGGAACACTGAAGCTTTCTTT. As protein: CASSLQVAGNTEAFF.

V gene TRBV6-5 combines with J gene TRBJ2-5, with TRBD2 as a possible D gene (5 bases). CDR3 length: 12 residues. Germline V lookup: CDR1 MNHEY, CDR2 SVGAGI. Trimming cost V 8 bases and J 5 bases, with 12 bases left between them. The CDR3 is CASRGRGETQYF. Written as DNA, the CDR3 is TGTGCCAGCCGAGGGAGAGGGGAGACCCAGTACTTC.

This clone has a handful of counts. The chain employs TRBV7-2 and TRBJ2-2; 11 positions agree with TRBD2. CDR1 is SGHTA, CDR2 FQGNSA, per germline. V was clipped by 5 bases and J by 10 bases; unmatched bases: 3. CDR3 size: 13 residues. CDR3: CASSILAGEELFF. The DNA of the CDR3 is TGTGCCAGCAGCATACTAGCGGGGGAGGAGCTGTTTTTT.

The J gene is TRBJ1-5, the V gene TRBV2; D is unresolved. CDR1 and CDR2 (germline): SNHLY, FYNNEI. Between the trimmed V and J ends, which lost 6 bases and 3 bases, there was a span of 6 bases. This CDR3 region has 12 residues. The CDR3 DNA is TGTGCCAGCAGGAGGGCCAATCAGCCCCAGCATTTT. Translation gives CASRRANQPQHF.

CDR3 coding DNA: TGTGCCAGCTCACCGGGACAGGGAGGGGGCTACACCTTC. Protein product: CASSPGQGGGYTF. The chain has TRBV18 and TRBJ1-2, with 9 bases identical to TRBD1. J was trimmed by 8 bases and V by 3 bases; bases with no gene match: 4. The CDR3 consists of 13 residues. Germline V gene lookup returns CDR1 KGHSH and CDR2 LQKENI.

The chain uses TRBV10-1 and TRBJ1-4; D unclear. The CDR3 has 18 amino acids. V was pared by 4 bases and J by 0 bases, with 18 bases between. Germline CDR1 WNHNN, CDR2 SYGVQD (reference sequence). CDR3 nucleotides: TGCGCCAGCAGTGGGCAAAGGGAGCTCTCTGCAACTAATGAAAAACTGTTTTTT. Its protein product is CASSGQRELSATNEKLFF.

The chain carries TRBV27 and TRBJ1-3; no clear D gene. CDR1 is MNHEY, CDR2 SMNVEV, per germline (reference sequence). This CDR3 has 17 residues. The germline V and J ends were trimmed by 6 bases and 0 bases, with 18 bases remaining between them. DNA for the CDR3: TGTGCCAGCAGACCTCTACAGAGTACCAACTCTGGAAACACCATATATTTT. Its protein product is CASRPLQSTNSGNTIYF.

V and J are TRBV29-1 and TRBJ2-1; 10 nucleotides agree with TRBD2. The CDR3 is 17 amino acids. V was clipped by 3 bases and J by 0 bases; unmatched bases: 8. Germline V gene data show CDR1 as SQVTM and CDR2 as ANQGSEA. The CDR3 nucleotides are TGCAGCGTTGAGGGAAGCGGGAGGGGGAGCTCCTACAATGAGCAGTTCTTC. It yields the protein CSVEGSGRGSSYNEQFF.

The CDR3 loop reads CASSGTGLSGEQFF. The DNA for the CDR3 is TGTGCCAGCAGCGGGACAGGCCTATCGGGTGAGCAGTTCTTC. The chain recombines TRBV7-3 with TRBJ2-1; TRBD1 matches at 8 bases. Germline trimming cut 5 bases from V and 9 bases from J; bases unmatched to any gene: 9. Germline-derived CDR1 and CDR2 are SGHTA and FQGTGA. CDR3 length equals 14 residues.

This clone was found once. The V gene is TRBV11-2, the J gene TRBJ2-2; 8 nucleotides align to TRBD2. CDR3 length: 15 amino acids. Losses at the gene ends were 5 bases for V and 5 bases for J; bases not matched to a gene: 7. Germline values: CDR1 SGHAT, CDR2 FQNNGV. The CDR3, as DNA: TGTGCCAGCAGCCCCGAGATAGCGGGGACCGGGGAGCTGTTTTTT. Its protein product is CASSPEIAGTGELFF.

The chain carries TRBV10-3 and TRBJ1-1; 12 bases align to TRBD1. The CDR3 totals 17 residues. Germline V lookup: CDR1 ENHRY, CDR2 SYGVKD. V gave up 7 bases and J gave up 4 bases; unmatched junction bases: 13. CDR3 in DNA: TGTGCCATCAATCGGCCGGGACAGGGGGCGCTCGGCACTGAAGCTTTCTTT. The encoded protein is CAINRPGQGALGTEAFF.